Below are 3 T cell receptor beta chains sequenced from a single sample in a study of cytomegalovirus exposure and HLA in healthy donors. The PCR used 60 Vbeta and 13 Jbeta primers. TCRdb keeps only in-frame clones here, not all; method: immunoSEQ multiplex PCR. The sample holds roughly 120,000 clones; 76% are singletons and the top ten take over 10%. Material: PBMCs. The source is a man aged 25 to 40 in good health and CMV-seropositive.

This chain links TRBV13 with TRBJ2-3; 16 bases map to TRBD2. The CDR3 is made up of 17 amino acids. In germline, CDR1 is PRHDT, CDR2 FYEKMQ (reference sequence). V shed 5 bases, J shed 2 bases, and the junction held 4 bases outside the gene matches. The CDR3 protein is CASSPGTSGGVTDTQYF. CDR3 DNA sequence: TGTGCCAGCAGCCCGGGGACTAGCGGGGGGGTCACAGATACGCAGTATTTT. Full variable domain (outside the CDR3, taken from reference TRBV13 and TRBJ2-3): AAGVIQSPRHLIKEKRETATLKCYPIPRHDTVYWYQQGPGQDPQFLISFYEKMQSDKGSIPDRFSAQQFSDYHSELNMSSLELGDSALYFCASSPGTSGGVTDTQYFGPGTRLTVL.

The rearrangement joins TRBV18 to TRBJ1-2; maybe TRBD1 (5 bases). V was shortened by 0 bases and J by 6 bases, with 14 bases between the two germline ends. The V gene's germline CDR1 is KGHSH and CDR2 LQKENI. This CDR3 is built from 15 residues. DNA of the CDR3: TGTGCCAGCTCACCACCGAGGAGGGGTATAAATGGCTACACCTTC. This sequence encodes CASSPPRRGINGYTF.

The CDR3 coding sequence is TGTGCCAGCAGCCTAGTTACAGGGGCAACTAATGAAAAACTGTTTTTT. It specifies CASSLVTGATNEKLFF. The rearrangement links TRBV7-2 to TRBJ1-4; 7 bases agree with TRBD1. This CDR3 is built from 16 residues. Germline loops: CDR1 SGHTA, CDR2 FQGNSA. Unmatched junction bases numbered 6, after V lost 5 bases and J lost 0 bases.